This TCR beta chain was observed in a study of blood T cell repertoires in COVID-19. Here immunoSEQ multiplex PCR was the method, and the copy in TCRdb shows in-frame clones only, minus some. The table records some 68,000 clones, 89% of them present only once. V was cut by 4 bases and J by 2 bases, with 14 bases left in between. The germline V gene has CDR1 SEHNR and CDR2 FQNEAQ (reference sequence). The CDR3 has 15 residues. This receptor was taken from a man over 45 with active COVID-19. Sample: peripheral blood. The rearrangement uses TRBV7-9 and TRBJ2-5; D perhaps matches TRBD2 (5 bases). In DNA, the CDR3 is TGTGCCAGCAGCTACACCCCACGGGGTCAAGAGACCCAGTACTTC. Translating gives CASSYTPRGQETQYF.